The clone carrying this TCR beta chain was counted only a few times. The V end lost 2 bases, the J end lost 6 bases, and 3 bases lay between the germline ends. CDR1 is SGHTS, CDR2 YDEGEE, per germline. The length of the CDR3 is 10 residues. In the PCR, 60 Vbeta and 13 Jbeta primers were used. TCRdb's table, derived via immunoSEQ multiplex PCR, lists solely in-frame clones and lacks some. The sample records approximately 79,000 clones, 78% being singletons. The sample originates from a study of cytomegalovirus exposure and HLA in healthy donors. The chain joins TRBV5-8 to TRBJ2-7; D gene ambiguous. The sequence was collected from a male donor in good health and CMV-seropositive. The sequenced material came from PBMCs. The CDR3 bases are TGTGCCAGCAGCTTCTCCGAGCAGTACTTC. It encodes CASSFSEQYF.